These 28 T cell receptor beta chains originate from one sample sequenced in a study of blood T cell repertoires in COVID-19. TCRdb keeps only in-frame clones here, not all; method: immunoSEQ multiplex PCR. The profile shows a few hundred thousand clones, roughly 90% of them singletons. The sequenced material came from PBMCs or T cells enriched from blood (not recorded which). The receptors come from a woman between 25 and 40 years old who had recovered from COVID-19.

The chain recombines TRBV13 with TRBJ2-7; the D gene is possibly TRBD2 (6 bases). Deletions cut 5 bases from V and 5 bases from J, with 19 bases between. CDR3 size: 15 residues. Germline V gene sequence: CDR1 PRHDT, CDR2 FYEKMQ (reference sequence). The CDR3, as DNA: TGTGCCAGCAGCCTAAGCGCGGAGGGCCATGACGAGCAGTACTTC. Its translation: CASSLSAEGHDEQYF.

J is TRBJ1-1 and V is TRBV9, with 9 bases identical to TRBD1. The CDR3 contains 15 residues. From germline, CDR1 is SGDLS and CDR2 YYNGEE. V was clipped by 4 bases and J by 10 bases; unmatched bases: 14. The CDR3 loop is CASSPRTGAILGAFF. DNA of the CDR3: TGTGCCAGCAGCCCAAGGACAGGGGCCATTTTAGGAGCTTTCTTT.

This sequence joins TRBV6-4 and TRBJ2-5; 11 nucleotides agree with TRBD2. V lost 4 bases to trimming and J lost 0 bases; unmatched junction nucleotides: 7. Germline CDR1 and CDR2: MRHNA and SNTAGT. CDR3 length: 17 amino acids. CDR3 bases: TGTGCCAGCAGTGCACCTAGCGGGAGGCCCAACCAAGAGACCCAGTACTTC. Protein product: CASSAPSGRPNQETQYF.

This clone was counted a few times. The chain links TRBV7-3 to TRBJ2-3; 8 positions agree with TRBD1. Germline V lookup: CDR1 SGHTA, CDR2 FQGTGA. V lost 4 bases and J lost 1; bases outside the gene matches: 1. This CDR3 has 14 amino acids. DNA of the CDR3: TGTGCCAGCAGCTCGGGACAGGGCACAGATACGCAGTATTTT. Translation: CASSSGQGTDTQYF.

This clone was detected only once. V and J are TRBV18 and TRBJ1-5; 7 bases match TRBD1. Unmatched junction bases numbered 19, after V lost 3 bases and J lost 2 bases. The CDR3 contains 20 residues. Germline CDR1 reads KGHSH; CDR2 reads LQKENI. CDR3 loop: CASSPLVRDRAPLGNQPQHF. In DNA form, the CDR3 reads TGTGCCAGCTCACCCCTCGTGAGGGACAGAGCCCCTTTAGGCAATCAGCCCCAGCATTTT.

This clone appeared a few times. The chain combines TRBV5-1 with TRBJ2-6; no clear D. Between the trimmed V and J ends, which lost 6 bases and 0 bases, there was a span of 7 bases. The length of the CDR3 is 14 residues. Germline loops: CDR1 SGHRS, CDR2 YFSETQ. The CDR3 sequence is CASNPDSGANVLTF. CDR3 DNA: TGCGCCAGCAACCCAGACTCTGGGGCCAACGTCCTGACTTTC.

The V gene is TRBV9, the J gene TRBJ2-7, with TRBD2 matching over 8 bases. Trimming took 4 bases from V and 2 from J; bases not matched to a gene: 2. Germline lookup yields CDR1 SGDLS and CDR2 YYNGEE. The length of the CDR3 is 13 residues. This chain's CDR3 is CASSPGGPYEQYF. The CDR3 bases are TGTGCCAGCAGCCCGGGGGGGCCCTACGAGCAGTACTTC.

This clone has only one observation. Other DNA variants within this sample encode the same CDR3. V and J are TRBV15 and TRBJ1-2; 10 positions match TRBD1. Trimming took 1 base from V and 5 from J; bases not matched to a gene: 1. The CDR3 runs to 14 residues. The V gene's germline CDR1 is LNHNV and CDR2 YYDKDF (reference sequence). DNA for the CDR3: TGTGCCACCAGCAGAGCGGGACAGGGGTATGGCTACACCTTC. It encodes CATSRAGQGYGYTF.

The V gene is TRBV28, the J gene TRBJ2-1, with TRBD1 as a possible D gene (5 bases). CDR3 length equals 19 residues. V was clipped by 1 base and J by 3 bases, with 22 bases between them. Germline V gene lookup returns CDR1 MDHEN and CDR2 SYDVKM. CDR3 bases: TGTGCCAGCAGTTTATCACATCTGCCCAGGGCCCTCCGCTACAATGAGCAGTTCTTC. Residues: CASSLSHLPRALRYNEQFF.

The V call is TRBV29-1, the J call TRBJ1-6; weak D call: TRBD1 (6 bases). This CDR3 has 13 amino acids. Trimming cost V 2 bases and J 7 bases, with 9 bases left between them. Germline-derived CDR1 and CDR2 are SQVTM and ANQGSEA. The chain's CDR3 is CSVESDRNSPLHF. CDR3 DNA sequence: TGCAGCGTTGAATCGGACAGAAATTCACCCCTCCACTTT.

J is TRBJ1-6 and V is TRBV19, with D perhaps matching TRBD1 (6 bases). The V end lost 5 bases, the J end lost 7 bases, and 12 bases lay between the germline ends. Germline-derived CDR1 and CDR2 are LNHDA and SQIVND (reference sequence). The CDR3 runs to 14 residues. CDR3 loop: CASSWGQGNSPLHF. The CDR3 nucleotides are TGTGCCAGTAGTTGGGGGCAGGGGAATTCACCCCTCCACTTT.

The chain links TRBV5-6 to TRBJ1-1, with 9 bases aligning to TRBD1. The CDR3 totals 15 residues. Looked up from germline, CDR1 is SGHDT and CDR2 is YYEEEE. V was clipped by 4 bases and J by 1 base; unmatched bases: 5. The CDR3 bases are TGTGCCAGCAGCGCGAGGGGACAGGGGAACACTGAAGCTTTCTTT. This gives the protein CASSARGQGNTEAFF.

This chain's CDR3 is CAWSVGQGSDTIYF. In DNA, the CDR3 is TGTGCCTGGAGTGTGGGACAGGGTAGTGACACCATATATTTT. This sequence joins TRBV30 and TRBJ1-3, with 9 nucleotides matching TRBD1. This CDR3 region has 14 residues. The germline CDR1 and CDR2 sequences are GTSNPN and SVGIG (reference sequence). V lost 0 bases to trimming and J lost 8 bases; unmatched junction nucleotides: 5. Filled out from reference TRBV30 and TRBJ1-3, the complete variable domain reads SQTIHQWPATLVQPVGSPLSLECTVEGTSNPNLYWYRQAAGRGLQLLFYSVGIGQISSEVPQNLSASRPQDRQFILSSKKLLLSDSGFYLCAWSVGQGSDTIYFGEGSWLTVV.

This chain uses TRBV29-1 with TRBJ1-4, with D possibly being TRBD1 (6 bases). The CDR3 length is 13 residues. Germline V lookup: CDR1 SQVTM, CDR2 ANQGSEA. Trimming cost V 7 bases and J 3 bases, with 12 bases left between them. CDR3 loop: CSAGRGSNEKLFF. The DNA for the CDR3 is TGCAGCGCCGGCAGGGGATCTAATGAAAAACTGTTTTTT.

The chain carries TRBV6-2 or TRBV6-3 and TRBJ2-1; 11 bases are a match to TRBD1. CDR3 length: 17 amino acids. Trimming at V came to 2 bases and at J to 8 bases, leaving 11 bases not matched to a gene. Looked up from germline, CDR1 is MNHEY and CDR2 is SVGEGT. DNA of the CDR3: TGTGCCAGCAGTTACACCTATGGGACAGGGGGGCAGGATGAGCAGTTCTTC. Amino acids: CASSYTYGTGGQDEQFF.

This sequence joins TRBV30 and TRBJ1-1; 7 bases match TRBD1. After removal of 0 bases from V and 6 bases from J, the junction contained 7 bases not matched to a gene. Germline CDR1 is GTSNPN and CDR2 is SVGIG (reference sequence). The CDR3 extends over 14 amino acids. CDR3 amino acids: CAWSVDRVLPEAFF. The DNA of the CDR3 is TGTGCCTGGAGTGTCGACAGGGTTCTCCCTGAAGCTTTCTTT.

The chain couples TRBV5-4 to TRBJ1-3, with D hard to call. V lost 0 bases and J lost 0, with 10 bases in between. This CDR3 region has 16 residues. Germline-derived CDR1 and CDR2 are SGHNT and YYREEE (reference sequence). CDR3 amino acids: CASSLEPPGSGNTIYF. The CDR3 DNA reads TGTGCCAGCAGCTTGGAGCCCCCTGGCTCTGGAAACACCATATATTTT.

This clone was seen a handful of times. The rearrangement joins TRBV5-5 to TRBJ1-5; tentative D call: TRBD1 (5 bases). V was pared by 1 base and J by 5 bases, with 7 bases between. CDR3 length: 13 residues. Germline V CDR1 and CDR2: SGHKS, YYEKEE (reference sequence). CDR3 in amino acids: CASSLKGDQPQHF. The CDR3 nucleotides are TGTGCCAGCAGCTTGAAAGGGGATCAGCCCCAGCATTTT. Full variable domain (outside the CDR3, taken from reference TRBV5-5 and TRBJ1-5): DAGVTQSPTHLIKTRGQQVTLRCSPISGHKSVSWYQQVLGQGPQFIFQYYEKEERGRGNFPDRFSARQFPNYSSELNVNALLLGDSALYLCASSLKGDQPQHFGDGTRLSIL.

The gene calls are TRBV4-3 and TRBJ2-1; the match to TRBD1 covers 9 bases. Trimming at V came to 4 bases and at J to 7 bases, leaving 5 bases not matched to a gene. The CDR3 is 14 residues long. Germline V gives CDR1 LGHNA, CDR2 YSLEER. CDR3: CASSLETGGNEQFF. The CDR3 region has the DNA TGCGCCAGCAGCCTAGAGACAGGGGGGAATGAGCAGTTCTTC.

This chain connects TRBV28 to TRBJ2-4; possible D gene TRBD1, 6 bases. Germline V gene data show CDR1 as MDHEN and CDR2 as SYDVKM. This CDR3 has 14 residues. The V end was cut by 6 bases, the J end by 0 bases, with 9 bases between. The CDR3: CASRQGLAKNIQYF. CDR3 coding DNA: TGTGCCAGCAGACAGGGATTAGCCAAAAACATTCAGTACTTC.

The chain is built from TRBV19 and TRBJ1-5; 7 bases fit TRBD1. The V gene end was trimmed by 5 bases and the J gene end by 6 bases; junction bases not matched to a gene: 10. CDR1 is LNHDA and CDR2 is SQIVND in the germline V gene (reference sequence). The CDR3 runs 15 residues. Here the CDR3 reads CASSLSGTEGQPQHF. As DNA, the CDR3 is TGTGCCAGTAGTTTATCCGGGACAGAAGGTCAGCCCCAGCATTTT. The variable domain in full, completed from reference TRBV19 and TRBJ1-5, reads DGGITQSPKYLFRKEGQNVTLSCEQNLNHDAMYWYRQDPGQGLRLIYYSQIVNDFQKGDIAEGYSVSREKKESFPLTVTSAQKNPTAFYLCASSLSGTEGQPQHFGDGTRLSIL.

This clone has a single count. At one end the junction does not follow the germline gene, possibly because of a read error. The chain couples TRBV7-7 to TRBJ2-1, with TRBD1 matching over 8 bases. Germline assignment: CDR1 SSHAT and CDR2 FNYEAQ (reference sequence). CDR3 length: 15 residues. This chain's CDR3 is CASSRTGTAYNEQFF. CDR3 DNA: TGTGCTAGCAGCAGGACAGGGACGGCCTACAATGAGCAGTTCTTC.

The genes are TRBV29-1 and TRBJ1-1; D is undetermined. Germline V gene lookup returns CDR1 SQVTM and CDR2 ANQGSEA. Trimming left V 1 base short and J 0 bases short, with 6 bases between. This CDR3 has 13 amino acids. The CDR3, as DNA: TGCAGCGTTGAAGGCGGGTTGAACACTGAAGCTTTCTTT. Encoded protein: CSVEGGLNTEAFF.

J is TRBJ2-3 and V is TRBV6-5, with a weak D call TRBD2 (7 bases). Germline V gives CDR1 MNHEY, CDR2 SVGAGI. Trimming took 0 bases from V and 3 from J, leaving 10 bases between them. This CDR3 is built from 15 residues. The CDR3 region has the DNA TGTGCCAGCAGTTACTCGGGGGGGCTGACAGATACGCAGTATTTT. Translation gives CASSYSGGLTDTQYF.

The chain carries TRBV28 and TRBJ2-1, with 9 bases that match TRBD2. V lost 3 bases, J lost 6 bases, and 6 bases stayed unmatched. Germline CDR1 reads MDHEN; CDR2 reads SYDVKM. The CDR3 covers 15 residues. The chain's CDR3 is CASSLAGGTTNEQFF. The CDR3 bases are TGTGCCAGCAGTTTGGCGGGAGGGACGACCAATGAGCAGTTCTTC.

The chain combines TRBV30 with TRBJ1-1, with 11 bases matching TRBD1. In germline, CDR1 is GTSNPN, CDR2 SVGIG (reference sequence). The CDR3 loop spans 12 amino acids. Trimming removed 5 bases from V and 7 bases from J; junction bases left unmatched: 3. The CDR3 bases are TGTGCCTGGGGACAGGGGGCAGGTGAAGCTTTCTTT. It codes for CAWGQGAGEAFF.

The rearrangement uses TRBV30 and TRBJ1-5, with TRBD1 as a possible D gene (5 bases). The V end was cut by 5 bases, the J end by 6 bases, with 17 bases between. CDR1 is GTSNPN, CDR2 SVGIG, per germline (reference sequence). The CDR3 sequence is 14 residues long. CDR3 DNA: TGTGCCTGGGGTCGGGACTTAGGGCGTCAGCCCCAGCATTTT. Translating gives CAWGRDLGRQPQHF. The complete variable domain, with remaining parts taken from reference TRBV30 and TRBJ1-5, reads SQTIHQWPATLVQPVGSPLSLECTVEGTSNPNLYWYRQAAGRGLQLLFYSVGIGQISSEVPQNLSASRPQDRQFILSSKKLLLSDSGFYLCAWGRDLGRQPQHFGDGTRLSIL.

The J gene is TRBJ2-1, the V gene TRBV10-3; TRBD2 agrees at 9 bases. Trimming removed 0 bases from V and 9 bases from J; junction bases left unmatched: 9. CDR1 and CDR2 (germline): ENHRY, SYGVKD. This CDR3 region has 16 residues. Here the CDR3 DNA reads TGTGCCATCAGTGAGTCGAAGGCGGGAGGGCCCGGTGAGCAGTTCTTC. It codes for CAISESKAGGPGEQFF.